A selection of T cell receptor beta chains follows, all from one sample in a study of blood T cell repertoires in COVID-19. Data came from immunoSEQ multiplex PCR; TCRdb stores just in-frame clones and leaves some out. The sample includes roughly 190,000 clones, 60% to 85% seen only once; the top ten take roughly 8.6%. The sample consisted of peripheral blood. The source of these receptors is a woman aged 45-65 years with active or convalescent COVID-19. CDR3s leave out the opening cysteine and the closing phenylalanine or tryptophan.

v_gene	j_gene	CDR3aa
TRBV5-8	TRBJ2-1	ASSFRAGGYNEQF
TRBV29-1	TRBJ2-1	SVERLVSDEQF
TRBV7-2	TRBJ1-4	ASSPYREKLF
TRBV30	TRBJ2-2	AWTRTSGNTGELF
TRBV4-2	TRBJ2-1	ASSQEGTSGYNEQF
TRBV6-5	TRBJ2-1	ASTGLAGVGEQF
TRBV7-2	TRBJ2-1	ASSLAGTSNYNEQF
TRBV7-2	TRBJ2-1	ASSSTSGYFNEQF
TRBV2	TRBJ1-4	ASSRTGSATNEKLF
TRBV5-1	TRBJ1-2	ASSLGGTNYGYT
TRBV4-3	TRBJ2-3	ASSRRTTSQDTQY
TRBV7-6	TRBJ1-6	ASSRQSSYNSPLH
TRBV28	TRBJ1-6	ASRPGHDSPLH
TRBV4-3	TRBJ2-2	ASSQDWAGLEVAGELF
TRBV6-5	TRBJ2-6	ASSSSSGANVLT
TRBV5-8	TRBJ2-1	ASSFSGYNEQF
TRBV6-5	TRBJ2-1	ASQVPSGYNEQF
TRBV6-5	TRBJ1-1	ASSYSRTAPEAF
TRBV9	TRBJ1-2	ASSDRGWGYT
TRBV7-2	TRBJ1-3	ASSPQVGNTIY
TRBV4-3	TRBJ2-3	ASSPIAGGGTDTQY
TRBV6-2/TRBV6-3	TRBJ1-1	ASSDPGTGDTEAF
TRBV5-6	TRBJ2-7	ASSPTGRYEQY
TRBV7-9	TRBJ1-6	ASSLGGQGSSPLH
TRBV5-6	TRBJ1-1	ASSLSGVNTEAF
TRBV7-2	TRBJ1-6	ASSLVVRGNSPLH
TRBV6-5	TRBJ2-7	ASSSQGSYEQY
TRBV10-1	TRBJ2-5	ASSVPARRERSGETQY
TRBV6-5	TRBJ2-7	ASSPRGLAVRGQY
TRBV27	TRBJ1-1	ASSSSWTGRRDTEAF
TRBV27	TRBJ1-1	ASGLGTGMNTEAF
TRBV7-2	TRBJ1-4	ASSFSGQRNEKLF
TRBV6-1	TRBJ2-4	ASSEGEGSRSRKNIQY
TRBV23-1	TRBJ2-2	ASSQSREGFPGELF
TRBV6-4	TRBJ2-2	ASSPGLAGASNTGELF
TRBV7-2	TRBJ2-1	ASSSWASVTEQF
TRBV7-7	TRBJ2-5	ASSPDTQQETQY
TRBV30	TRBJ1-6	AWTRQGRSPLH
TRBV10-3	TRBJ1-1	AISDQVSTEAF
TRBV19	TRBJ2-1	ASSSRTSSSYNEQF
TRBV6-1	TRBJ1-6	ASSEAPRSHSPLH
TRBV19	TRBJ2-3	ASSSGLAASYTDTQY
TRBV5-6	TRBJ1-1	ASSLGGRGTEAF
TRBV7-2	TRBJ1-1	ASSKEVVTEAF
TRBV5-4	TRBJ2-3	ASSLEGADTQY
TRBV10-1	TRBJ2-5	ASSESVRARGTYQETQY
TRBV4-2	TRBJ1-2	ASSQVAGADYGYT
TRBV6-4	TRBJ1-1	ASSALPVLGAMNTEAF
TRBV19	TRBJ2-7	ASSDLAGGQHEQY
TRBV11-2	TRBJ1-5	ASSFPGEVGANQPQH
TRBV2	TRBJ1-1	ASSISQGGNTEAF
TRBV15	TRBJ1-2	ATSRELGGPLEDGYT
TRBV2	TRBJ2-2	ASGGQGAGTGELF
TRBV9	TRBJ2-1	ASTTGGGDEQF
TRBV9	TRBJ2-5	ASSGPDRLAGLETQY
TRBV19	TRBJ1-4	ASSIGAGIATNEKLF
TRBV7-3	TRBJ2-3	ASSLTTGVGTDTQY
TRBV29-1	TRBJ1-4	SGRQGAREKLF
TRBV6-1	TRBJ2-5	ASSEARTSGRETQY